These 32 T cell receptor beta chains share one sample of origin, sequenced in a study of blood T cell repertoires in COVID-19. Clones were read by immunoSEQ multiplex PCR, and TCRdb kept only the in-frame ones, dropping some. The table lists some 120,000 clones, about four fifths of them singletons. Input material: peripheral blood. The receptor source for this set is a woman between 50 and 59 years old with acute or convalescent COVID-19.

The rearrangement links TRBV28 to TRBJ1-2; D possibly corresponds to TRBD1 (6 bases). V dropped 3 bases and J dropped 4 bases, with 9 bases sitting between them. Germline V lookup: CDR1 MDHEN, CDR2 SYDVKM. The CDR3 is made up of 13 amino acids. CDR3 in amino acids: CASSFGDTYGYTF. CDR3 coding DNA: TGTGCCAGCAGTTTCGGGGACACCTATGGCTACACCTTC.

The chain's CDR3 is CASSDEAGDYNEQFF. CDR3 bases: TGTGCCAGCTCAGATGAAGCGGGGGACTACAATGAGCAGTTCTTC. V and J are TRBV18 and TRBJ2-1; 8 positions match TRBD2. V gave up 5 bases and J gave up 3 bases; unmatched junction bases: 6. Germline values: CDR1 KGHSH, CDR2 LQKENI. This CDR3 has 15 residues. The whole variable domain, remainder taken from reference TRBV18 and TRBJ2-1, is NAGVMQNPRHLVRRRGQEARLRCSPMKGHSHVYWYRQLPEEGLKFMVYLQKENIIDESGMPKERFSAEFPKEGPSILRIQQVVRGDSAAYFCASSDEAGDYNEQFFGPGTRLTVL.

For the CDR3, the DNA is TGCGCCAGCAGTGAGGGACAGGGTGGTTCCTACAATGAGCAGTTCTTC. Amino acid sequence: CASSEGQGGSYNEQFF. The chain combines TRBV10-1 with TRBJ2-1, with 8 positions matching TRBD1. There are 16 residues in the CDR3. Germline loops: CDR1 WNHNN, CDR2 SYGVQD (reference sequence). V was clipped by 2 bases and J by 1 base; unmatched bases: 4.

V usage is TRBV19 and J usage is TRBJ1-1; D is unclear. The germline V gene encodes CDR1 LNHDA and CDR2 SQIVND (reference sequence). The V end was cut by 9 bases, the J end by 1 base, with 30 bases between. The CDR3 sequence is 19 residues long. The CDR3 nucleotides are TGTGCCAGCCGACCGGGTCCTACGAAAAACCTTCTTCAGAACACTGAAGCTTTCTTT. It yields the protein CASRPGPTKNLLQNTEAFF. Together with reference TRBV19 and TRBJ1-1, the CDR3 gives the full variable domain: DGGITQSPKYLFRKEGQNVTLSCEQNLNHDAMYWYRQDPGQGLRLIYYSQIVNDFQKGDIAEGYSVSREKKESFPLTVTSAQKNPTAFYLCASRPGPTKNLLQNTEAFFGQGTRLTVV.

This chain links TRBV11-2 with TRBJ1-2; 7 bases fit TRBD1. With 5 bases clipped from V and 0 bases from J, the junction kept 9 bases outside the gene matches. The CDR3 contains 16 residues. In germline, CDR1 is SGHAT, CDR2 FQNNGV. The CDR3 protein is CASSLDRLPANYGYTF. CDR3 DNA sequence: TGTGCCAGCAGCCTGGACAGGCTTCCAGCTAACTATGGCTACACCTTC. The full variable domain, rest sourced from reference TRBV11-2 and TRBJ1-2, is EAGVAQSPRYKIIEKRQSVAFWCNPISGHATLYWYQQILGQGPKLLIQFQNNGVVDDSQLPKDRFSAERLKGVDSTLKIQPAKLEDSAVYLCASSLDRLPANYGYTFGSGTRLTVV.

The rearrangement uses TRBV15 and TRBJ2-7, with 14 nucleotides matching TRBD2. Germline assignment: CDR1 LNHNV and CDR2 YYDKDF (reference sequence). This CDR3 contains 17 residues. V shed 5 bases and J 5 bases; nucleotides not matched to a gene: 11. This chain's CDR3 is CATSARVMTSGGDEQYF. CDR3 coding DNA: TGTGCCACCAGCGCCCGAGTCATGACTAGCGGGGGGGACGAGCAGTACTTC.

This CDR3 is CASGETGFLTPLHF. The CDR3 DNA is TGTGCCAGCGGGGAGACAGGTTTTTTAACACCCCTCCACTTT. The V gene is TRBV6-5, the J gene TRBJ1-6; D possibly corresponds to TRBD1 (6 bases). The germline V and J ends were trimmed by 8 bases and 11 bases, with 19 bases remaining between them. Germline assignment: CDR1 MNHEY and CDR2 SVGAGI. CDR3 length: 14 residues.

The chain is built from TRBV5-8 and TRBJ1-1, with TRBD1 matching 10 bases. From germline, CDR1 is SGHTS and CDR2 YDEGEE. The CDR3 has 16 amino acids. Germline trimming cut 1 base from V and 0 bases from J; bases unmatched to any gene: 3. CDR3 sequence reads: CASSLWTGGLNTEAFF. The CDR3 DNA follows: TGTGCCAGCAGCTTGTGGACAGGGGGTCTGAACACTGAAGCTTTCTTT.

This clone was seen just once. The J gene is TRBJ1-4, the V gene TRBV7-9; D gene uncertain. The germline gives CDR1 SEHNR, CDR2 FQNEAQ (reference sequence). The CDR3 sequence is 13 residues long. V was shortened by 5 bases and J by 10 bases, with 14 bases between the two germline ends. CDR3 region: CASSPAAVGKLFF. The CDR3 DNA is TGTGCCAGCAGCCCCGCGGCGGTGGGAAAACTGTTTTTT.

The chain couples TRBV5-4 to TRBJ1-4; 9 bases are shared with TRBD1. The CDR3 totals 13 residues. Germline V gene lookup returns CDR1 SGHNT and CDR2 YYREEE (reference sequence). V trimming: 7 bases; J trimming: 6 bases; junction bases outside the gene matches: 4. CDR3 nucleotides: TGTGCCAGCCACAGGGGGCCGGATGAAAAACTGTTTTTT. Amino acids: CASHRGPDEKLFF.

Here the CDR3 reads CSASWGGDTDTQYF. The CDR3 DNA follows: TGCAGTGCTAGTTGGGGGGGGGACACAGATACGCAGTATTTT. The rearrangement links TRBV20-1 to TRBJ2-3, with 7 bases aligning to TRBD2. CDR1 and CDR2 from the germline V gene are DFQATT and SNEGSKA (reference sequence). This CDR3 region has 14 residues. The V gene end was trimmed by 3 bases and the J gene end by 2 bases; junction bases not matched to a gene: 5.

This chain joins TRBV6-1 and TRBJ1-4; 9 bases map to TRBD1. The V and J ends lost 3 bases and 3 bases, in that order; junction bases with no gene match: 8. Germline values: CDR1 MNHNS, CDR2 SASEGT. The CDR3 has 17 amino acids. In DNA form, the CDR3 reads TGTGCCAGCAGTGATCCGGGACAGGGCTATTCTAATGAAAAACTGTTTTTT. Amino acids: CASSDPGQGYSNEKLFF.

The chain recombines TRBV18 with TRBJ2-1; no clear D gene. V was trimmed by 6 bases and J by 2 bases, leaving 8 bases between them. CDR1 and CDR2 from the germline V gene are KGHSH and LQKENI. CDR3 length: 13 amino acids. In DNA form, the CDR3 reads TGTGCCAGCTCCCAATCGGCCTACAATGAGCAGTTCTTC. Translating gives CASSQSAYNEQFF.

This chain joins TRBV3-1 (or the pseudogene TRBV3-2) and TRBJ1-2; TRBD1 agrees at 10 bases. The CDR3 totals 15 residues. The J segment lost 4 bases and the V segment lost 4 bases, leaving 6 bases of the junction unmatched. Germline V gives CDR1 LGHDT, CDR2 YNNKEL (reference sequence). Written as DNA, the CDR3 is TGTGCCAGCAGCCGACCGGACAGGGGGGGCTATGGCTACACCTTC. It translates to CASSRPDRGGYGYTF.

This rearrangement joins TRBV28 to TRBJ1-2; D unclear. V shed 4 bases and J shed 5 bases, with 17 bases lying between them. Germline V gives CDR1 MDHEN, CDR2 SYDVKM. The CDR3 loop spans 15 amino acids. The CDR3 DNA follows: TGTGCCAGCAGTTCCGGTGCGCCTAGCGATTATGGCTACACCTTC. It specifies CASSSGAPSDYGYTF.

This clone was counted once. The chain links TRBV6-5 to TRBJ1-5; no clear D. Germline CDR1 MNHEY, CDR2 SVGAGI. This CDR3 has 14 amino acids. Trimming took off 6 bases at V and 1 base at J, with 10 bases between the two ends. CDR3 residues: CASREVRSNQPQHF. CDR3 nucleotides: TGTGCCAGCAGGGAGGTTCGCAGCAATCAGCCCCAGCATTTT.

The chain combines TRBV6-6 with TRBJ2-7, with 10 bases identical to TRBD1. This CDR3 comprises 19 residues. The ends lost 5 bases at V and 0 bases at J; junction bases unmatched: 16. Germline lookup yields CDR1 MNHNY and CDR2 SVGAGI (reference sequence). CDR3 sequence: CASSRRREPGQGSSYEQYF. The CDR3 DNA reads as TGTGCCAGCAGTCGACGCCGGGAACCGGGACAGGGGAGCTCCTACGAGCAGTACTTC.

The chain carries TRBV30 and TRBJ1-1, with 8 bases fitting TRBD1. The CDR3 loop spans 15 amino acids. After removal of 2 bases from V and 4 bases from J, the junction contained 9 bases not matched to a gene. The germline V gene has CDR1 GTSNPN and CDR2 SVGIG (reference sequence). The CDR3 nucleotides read TGTGCCTGGAGTCCAGGGGGCTACGGGGGCACTGAAGCTTTCTTT. It translates to CAWSPGGYGGTEAFF.

The chain carries TRBV10-1 and TRBJ2-1, with 11 bases matching TRBD2. V was pared by 0 bases and J by 11 bases, with 6 bases of the junction left unmatched. The CDR3 is made up of 15 amino acids. CDR1 is WNHNN, CDR2 SYGVQD, per germline (reference sequence). As DNA, the CDR3 is TGCGCCAGCAGTGAGTCGACCCTAGCGGGGGGAAAGCAGTTCTTC. It specifies CASSESTLAGGKQFF.

The chain carries TRBV7-2 and TRBJ1-2, with D perhaps TRBD1 (5 bases). The V gene lost 5 bases and the J gene lost 1 base, with 20 bases spanning the gap. The CDR3 length is 17 residues. Germline CDR1 SGHTA, CDR2 FQGNSA. The CDR3 DNA is TGTGCCAGCAGCCTAGGACACAAACGAACCTATAACTATGGCTACACCTTC. Translated, it gives CASSLGHKRTYNYGYTF. Full variable domain (rest looked up from reference TRBV7-2 and TRBJ1-2): GAGVSQSPSNKVTEKGKDVELRCDPISGHTALYWYRQSLGQGLEFLIYFQGNSAPDKSGLPSDRFSAERTGGSVSTLTIQRTQQEDSAVYLCASSLGHKRTYNYGYTFGSGTRLTVV.

The chain is built from TRBV5-1 and TRBJ2-3; a weak D match, TRBD2 (6 bases). Germline loops: CDR1 SGHRS, CDR2 YFSETQ. This CDR3 is 15 amino acids long. V lost 0 bases to trimming and J lost 1 base, with 9 bases between them. The DNA for the CDR3 is TGCGCCAGCAGCTTGGAGCGGGTCCGCACAGATACGCAGTATTTT. Translation: CASSLERVRTDTQYF.

This chain joins TRBV6-1 and TRBJ1-4; 9 bases are shared with TRBD1. The CDR3 covers 12 residues. Trimming at V came to 9 bases and at J to 7 bases, leaving 3 bases not matched to a gene. Per the germline V gene, CDR1 is MNHNS and CDR2 is SASEGT. The CDR3 loop is CASRDRAEKLFF. CDR3 coding DNA: TGTGCCAGTCGGGACAGGGCTGAAAAACTGTTTTTT.

This chain uses TRBV30 with TRBJ2-4; 9 bases are a match to TRBD1. The trim removed 0 bases at V and 1 base at J, leaving 10 bases unmatched. Germline V gene lookup returns CDR1 GTSNPN and CDR2 SVGIG (reference sequence). This CDR3 region has 18 residues. CDR3 nucleotides: TGTGCCTGGAGTGTTGGACAGGGGTTTGTGGTGGCCAAAAACATTCAGTACTTC. This encodes CAWSVGQGFVVAKNIQYF.

The rearrangement links TRBV29-1 to TRBJ2-7, with 7 bases lining up with TRBD1. Trimming removed 4 bases from V and 0 bases from J; junction bases left unmatched: 3. Germline V gives CDR1 SQVTM, CDR2 ANQGSEA. The CDR3 loop spans 13 amino acids. The CDR3 nucleotides read TGCAGCGTTGTCGACAGGGCCTCCTACGAGCAGTACTTC. Protein sequence: CSVVDRASYEQYF.

Note on this clone: This specimen includes other DNA sequences encoding the same CDR3. The chain has TRBV5-1 and TRBJ2-1; tentatively, D is TRBD1 (6 bases). In germline, CDR1 is SGHRS, CDR2 YFSETQ. Trimming left V 2 bases short and J 3 bases short, with 6 bases between. The CDR3 extends over 13 amino acids. The CDR3 nucleotides are TGCGCCAGCAGCTTACAGGGCTACAATGAGCAGTTCTTC. It specifies CASSLQGYNEQFF.

This sequence joins TRBV5-5 and TRBJ2-3; no clear D. V was pared by 4 bases and J by 2 bases, with 11 bases between. The CDR3 is 14 residues long. The germline V gene has CDR1 SGHKS and CDR2 YYEKEE (reference sequence). As DNA, the CDR3 is TGTGCCAGCAGCCCGGCAGGAATCACAGATACGCAGTATTTT. This encodes CASSPAGITDTQYF.

This chain links TRBV29-1 with TRBJ2-3, with D possibly being TRBD2 (6 bases). The CDR3 consists of 11 residues. Germline loops: CDR1 SQVTM, CDR2 ANQGSEA. The V gene lost 4 bases and the J gene lost 9 bases, with 11 bases spanning the gap. As DNA, the CDR3 is TGCAGCGTTGTTCAGGGAGGCACGCAGTATTTT. Translation gives CSVVQGGTQYF.

V and J are TRBV11-2 and TRBJ2-1; 8 bases align to TRBD2. The CDR3 extends over 18 amino acids. The V gene end was trimmed by 6 bases and the J gene end by 15 bases; junction bases not matched to a gene: 28. CDR1 is SGHAT, CDR2 FQNNGV, per germline. In nucleotides, the CDR3 is TGTGCCAGCAGATCCCCGGGGGGGCGGGGTAGTGCTTTTTCGGTGGGGTTCTTC. It yields the protein CASRSPGGRGSAFSVGFF.

The chain combines TRBV9 with TRBJ2-1; weak D call: TRBD1 (7 bases). This CDR3 contains 15 residues. Trimming removed 0 bases from V and 6 bases from J, with 13 bases in between. From germline, CDR1 is SGDLS and CDR2 YYNGEE. CDR3 DNA sequence: TGTGCCAGCAGCGTAGCAGGGGGGCATTCCAATGAGCAGTTCTTC. Amino acid sequence: CASSVAGGHSNEQFF.

The chain employs TRBV5-1 and TRBJ1-1; no reliable D call. CDR1 is SGHRS, CDR2 YFSETQ, per germline. CDR3 size: 14 residues. V gave up 1 base and J gave up 2 bases, with 9 bases separating them. The CDR3 sequence: CASSLLAENTEAFF. The CDR3 DNA reads as TGCGCCAGCAGCTTGTTGGCAGAAAACACTGAAGCTTTCTTT.

The V call is TRBV7-2, the J call TRBJ1-6, with D perhaps TRBD1 (6 bases). Germline values: CDR1 SGHTA, CDR2 FQGNSA. This CDR3 contains 14 residues. Trimming took 3 bases from V and 7 from J, leaving 10 bases between them. The DNA of the CDR3 is TGTGCCAGCAGCTTTACAGGGTCCAATTCACCCCTCCACTTT. It yields the protein CASSFTGSNSPLHF.

This clone was seen just once. The chain combines TRBV28 with TRBJ1-2, with a possible D match to TRBD1 (5 bases). With 5 bases removed from V and 6 bases from J, the gap between germline ends came to 10 bases. The CDR3 is 12 amino acids. From germline, CDR1 is MDHEN and CDR2 SYDVKM. As DNA, the CDR3 is TGTGCCAGCAGTACCGCGGGACATGGCTACACCTTC. Protein product: CASSTAGHGYTF.